This entry is about one TCR beta chain. Its antigen is still unknown. Per-base quality was not reported, and no clone a single base away is much larger than it. The sample belongs to a study of post-analysis software for immune sequencing data (dated by TCRdb to the mid-2010s). For the wider study: The recorded disease courses included relapsing-remitting, secondary progressive and progressive-relapsing multiple sclerosis, and some patients had no subtype annotation. Patient repertoires were compared against about a dozen previously published healthy control repertoires from donors aged roughly 6 to 26 years. A subset of samples was prepared in parallel using single-end sample barcoding, then pooled and co-amplified after Illumina adapter ligation.

The CDR3, cysteine through phenylalanine, is 15 amino acids long. The read is trimmed to its CDR3 DNA, 45 bases read in frame from base 1. Based on the germline V gene, the CDR1 and CDR2 sequences are MGHRA and YSYEKL. The library was built by means of PCR. Reads for this sample came from an Illumina HiSeq 2500. To reduce PCR and sequencing biases, unique molecular identifiers were incorporated into the TCR beta cDNA libraries. Every 1 to 10 million input T cells yielded approximately 500,000 cDNA molecules, meaning each molecule approximated one T cell. The same protocol used for the earlier healthy control dataset was applied to prepare and sequence the patient libraries. Within a given batch, samples were prepared together, multiplexed and sequenced on the same HiSeq lane. Concerning the study's data processing: MIGEC was used to process the raw barcoded reads, and molecular identifier groups with only a single read were discarded before consensus assembly and CDR3 extraction. Clonotype tables were post-analysed with VDJtools, and diversity was normalized by down-sampling all datasets to the smallest sample size. Repertoire overlap clustering matched CDR3 amino acid but not nucleotide sequences to correct batch-related cross-sample contamination. TCRdb reprocessing: public reads trimmed at Q25 with fastp, clones called with MiXCR, in-frame beta chains kept. Each entry merges the rows of one CDR3 protein and shows their most common DNA and genes. None of the V and J calls come from the authors' own analysis; TCRdb made them. This sample has 550,000 to 700,000 distinct CDR3 sequences in its table, and around 40% of those were observed once. About 1.5% of the sample is in the top ten clones.

Beyond this particular receptor, the publication reports: Patients showed significantly higher frequencies than controls for roughly 5 TRBV segments, among them TRBV5-6, TRBV5-1 and TRBV20-1. Direct clustering with F measure revealed strong co-clustering of samples prepared in the same batch, which led to a batch-effect correction. Multiple sclerosis patients had significantly lower normalized Chao1 diversity than controls, a result that suggests substantial peripheral T-cell clonal expansion. The control group was slightly older than the multiple sclerosis patient group.

To demonstrate the VDJtools post-analysis software, the study profiled TCR beta repertoires from the peripheral blood of about 13 young patients with multiple sclerosis. The multiple sclerosis patients were children and adolescents between about 6 and 15 years of age. The origin of this receptor is a girl aged 10 to 17 with multiple sclerosis. The sample consisted of blood. In this chain, TRBV4-1 is recombined with TRBJ2-4, and TRBD2 may be the D gene, going by 6 matching bases. The J call may be wrong; the DNA end is better matched by TRBJ2-7. At the DNA level, the sequence is TGCGCCAGCAGCCAAGAAGGGGCACTAGCAAACGAGCAGTACTTC. Its protein product is CASSQEGALANEQYF.